This is a list of T cell receptor beta chains from one sample in a study of early T cells in non-severe SARS-CoV-2 infection. TCRdb reprocessed the 5' RACE reads via MiXCR and lists one record per CDR3 protein. The profile covers some 82,000 distinct CDR3 sequences, with roughly 12% appearing a single time and 4.4% taken by the ten largest. The source material was whole blood, sampled at baseline. These receptors were obtained from an adult who was a healthcare worker with PCR-confirmed SARS-CoV-2 infection or an uninfected control (not recorded which). Both conserved end residues are part of each CDR3. D genes are given only for firm matches. The size field is filled for only some rows; it gives once, few, many or a size class.

few	TRBV21-1	TRBJ2-3	.	19	CASSKSLCVEREEGDTQYF	TGTGCCAGCAGCAAATCTCTGTGCGTCGAGCGGGAGGAGGGAGATACGCAGTATTTT
few	TRBV6-1	TRBJ1-5	.	13	CASSAGAAQPQHF	TGTGCCAGCAGTGCGGGGGCTGCTCAGCCCCAGCATTTT
few	TRBV7-3	TRBJ2-7	.	13	CASSLSLEDEQYF	TGTGCCAGCAGCTTATCGTTGGAGGACGAGCAGTACTTC
.	TRBV20-1	TRBJ2-3	TRBD2	18	CSATSYRLAGGRTDTQYF	TGCAGTGCTACATCTTATCGGTTAGCGGGAGGACGCACAGATACGCAGTATTTT
.	TRBV20-1	TRBJ2-5	TRBD2	15	CSARNGLEDGETQYF	TGCAGTGCTAGAAACGGACTAGAGGATGGAGAGACCCAGTACTTC
many	TRBV3-1	TRBJ2-1	TRBD1	18	CASSPTGAGMGAYNEQFF	TGTGCCAGCAGCCCGACAGGGGCGGGTATGGGTGCCTACAATGAGCAGTTCTTC
.	TRBV7-9	TRBJ1-4	TRBD1	15	CASSQPGQGNEKLFF	TGTGCCAGCAGTCAACCGGGACAGGGGAATGAAAAACTGTTTTTT
.	TRBV11-2	TRBJ2-7	.	14	CASSSTPSSYEQYF	TGTGCCAGCAGCTCTACACCATCCTCCTACGAGCAGTACTTC
few	TRBV19	TRBJ2-2	.	16	CASSIAWARNTGELFF	TGTGCCAGTAGTATAGCCTGGGCCAGAAACACCGGGGAGCTGTTTTTT
once	TRBV3-1	TRBJ2-2	.	17	CASSPLEVPTGTGELFF	TGTGCCAGCAGCCCCCTCGAAGTCCCGACGGGCACCGGGGAGCTGTTTTTT
.	TRBV2	TRBJ1-2	TRBD1	15	CASSEKGTDTYGYTF	TGTGCCAGCAGCGAGAAGGGGACAGACACCTATGGCTACACCTTC
few	TRBV10-3	TRBJ1-3	.	16	CAIQARTLNSGNTIYF	TGTGCCATCCAGGCCCGGACACTTAATTCTGGAAACACCATATATTTT
.	TRBV7-6	TRBJ1-3	.	16	CASSLAVGGSGNTIYF	TGTGCCAGCAGCTTAGCTGTAGGCGGCTCTGGAAACACCATATATTTT
.	TRBV12-3/TRBV12-4	TRBJ1-2	.	16	CASGSVEWGIKRGYTF	TGTGCCAGCGGATCCGTCGAGTGGGGCATCAAAAGGGGCTACACCTTC
.	TRBV11-3	TRBJ2-5	.	15	CASSLDPGRQETQYF	TGTGCCAGCAGCTTAGATCCCGGGAGACAAGAGACCCAGTACTTC
many	TRBV6-6	TRBJ1-6	TRBD1	16	CASTPGQGTYNSPLHF	TGTGCCAGCACCCCGGGACAGGGTACCTATAATTCACCCCTCCACTTT
.	TRBV5-1	TRBJ2-2	TRBD1	15	CASSWDRVDTGELFF	TGCGCCAGCAGCTGGGACAGGGTTGACACCGGGGAGCTGTTTTTT
many	TRBV29-1	TRBJ2-7	.	14	CSVVRATDTYEQYF	TGCAGCGTTGTGCGGGCGACAGATACCTACGAGCAGTACTTC
many	TRBV27	TRBJ2-7	TRBD2	16	CASGHGGLAGAYEQYF	TGTGCCAGCGGCCACGGCGGGCTAGCGGGAGCCTACGAGCAGTACTTC
.	TRBV19	TRBJ2-3	TRBD2	17	CASSMTSGSSSTDTQYF	TGTGCCAGTAGTATGACTAGCGGGTCATCTAGCACAGATACGCAGTATTTT
few	TRBV15	TRBJ2-7	TRBD1	14	CATSRGRGPYEQYF	TGTGCCACCAGCAGAGGCAGGGGGCCTTACGAGCAGTACTTC
.	TRBV10-3	TRBJ2-5	TRBD2	15	CAISELAGGSETQYF	TGTGCCATCAGTGAACTAGCGGGAGGGTCAGAGACCCAGTACTTC
few	TRBV18	TRBJ1-1	.	13	CASSPTYFPGGFF	TGTGCCAGCTCACCAACGTATTTCCCCGGAGGTTTCTTT
few	TRBV12-3/TRBV12-4	TRBJ1-1	.	13	CASSFEGVSEAFF	TGTGCCAGCAGTTTCGAAGGGGTATCTGAAGCTTTCTTT
few	TRBV12-3/TRBV12-4	TRBJ1-3	.	13	CASMRGSGNTIYF	TGTGCCAGCATGCGGGGGTCTGGAAATACCATATATTTT
.	TRBV5-1	TRBJ2-1	.	16	CASSLSQGGSYNEQFF	TGCGCCAGCAGCTTGTCACAGGGAGGCTCCTACAATGAGCAGTTCTTC
many	TRBV20-1	TRBJ1-1	.	17	CSARDLDASGRNTEAFF	TGCAGTGCTAGAGATCTGGACGCGTCTGGGAGGAACACTGAAGCTTTCTTT
many	TRBV30	TRBJ2-3	.	15	CAWSVRGRGADTQYF	TGTGCCTGGAGTGTAAGGGGACGGGGCGCAGATACGCAGTATTTT
.	TRBV27	TRBJ2-3	.	14	CASSLGDFFDTQYF	TGTGCCAGCAGTTTAGGGGACTTCTTCGATACGCAGTATTTT